The rows below give T cell receptor beta chains drawn from one sample of a study of cytomegalovirus exposure and HLA in healthy donors. Sequenced by immunoSEQ multiplex PCR; TCRdb stores in-frame clones only, minus some. The table includes 150,000 to 200,000 clones, 85% detected once. Source material: PBMCs. Receptor source: a man aged 30 to 45 in good health and CMV-seropositive. CDR3s include the opening cysteine and the closing phenylalanine or tryptophan. D genes are given only for firm matches. Rows may omit the clone size; those that give it use once, few, many or a size class.

.	TRBV6-1	TRBJ2-5	TRBD2	TGTGCCAGCAGTGTACCAGGTAGCGGGGACCAAGAGACCCAGTACTTC	CASSVPGSGDQETQYF
.	TRBV6-4	TRBJ2-1	.	TGTGCCAGCAGCCCCACGGCGGATTACAATGAGCAGTTCTTC	CASSPTADYNEQFF
.	TRBV6-6	TRBJ1-1	.	TGTGCCAGCAGTTACGGCCCGAACACTGAAGCTTTCTTT	CASSYGPNTEAFF
.	TRBV12-5	TRBJ2-1	.	TGTGCTAGTTTCCAGGCCTATGAGCAGTTCTTC	CASFQAYEQFF
.	TRBV11-2	TRBJ2-3	TRBD2	TGTGCCAGCAGCCCTCTCCTAGCGGGGGGGCCTGATACGCAGTATTTT	CASSPLLAGGPDTQYF
few	TRBV10-2	TRBJ2-7	.	TGCGCCAGCAGAGTAGGGGCCTACGAGCAGTACTTC	CASRVGAYEQYF
once	TRBV25-1	TRBJ2-5	TRBD2	TGTGCCAGCAGTGAATACGGACTAGCGGGGAGAGAGACCCAGTACTTC	CASSEYGLAGRETQYF
.	TRBV4-3	TRBJ2-1	TRBD2	TGCGCCAGCAGCCAAGATAAGGGACTAGCGGGGGTTAGTGAGCAGTTCTTC	CASSQDKGLAGVSEQFF
.	TRBV25-1	TRBJ1-3	.	TGTGCCAGCAGAGCGACTCAGGGGTTGGGCTCTGGAAACACCATATATTTT	CASRATQGLGSGNTIYF
.	TRBV5-1	TRBJ1-6	TRBD1	TGCGCCAGCAGCGGGACAGGCGGGTTGGGGTCACCCCTCCACTTT	CASSGTGGLGSPLHF
.	TRBV5-4	TRBJ2-3	.	TGTGCCAGCAGCTTGGGCCCTAGCGACACAGATACGCAGTATTTT	CASSLGPSDTDTQYF
.	TRBV18	TRBJ2-7	TRBD2	TGTGCCAGCTCACCCGGGACTAGCGGGGGCGAGCAGTACTTC	CASSPGTSGGEQYF
once	TRBV9	TRBJ2-7	TRBD2	TGTGCCAGCAGCGTAGAAGCGGGGGGCCACTCCTACGAGCAGTACTTC	CASSVEAGGHSYEQYF
.	TRBV5-7	TRBJ2-5	.	TGTGCCAGCAGCTTCCCAGAAGAGACCCAGTACTTC	CASSFPEETQYF
.	TRBV11-3	TRBJ1-1	TRBD1	TGTGCCAGCAGCTTGACAGGGATGAACACTGAAGCTTTCTTT	CASSLTGMNTEAFF
.	TRBV4-3	TRBJ1-2	.	TGCGCCAGCAGCCCCCGGGCGGGGAACTATGGCTACACCTTC	CASSPRAGNYGYTF
once	TRBV9	TRBJ1-6	.	TGTGCCAGCAGCGTAACAGGCTTTCCATATAATTCACCCCTCCACTTT	CASSVTGFPYNSPLHF
.	TRBV9	TRBJ2-5	.	TGTGCCAGCAGCGTAGAGGGGCGGGGCCATCAAGAGACCCAGTACTTC	CASSVEGRGHQETQYF
.	TRBV5-1	TRBJ2-1	.	TGCGCCAGCAGCTTGGATTTAGGGGTCCCCTCCTACAATGAGCAGTTCTTC	CASSLDLGVPSYNEQFF
.	TRBV2	TRBJ2-2	.	TGTGCCAGCAGGGGACAGAACACCGGGGAGCTGTTTTTT	CASRGQNTGELFF
.	TRBV5-6	TRBJ2-1	.	TGTGCCAGCCGGGAAACAGGGAATGAGCAGTTCTTC	CASRETGNEQFF
.	TRBV28	TRBJ1-3	.	TGTGCCAGCAGCCCTTCTGGAGAGCCCAACACCATATATTTT	CASSPSGEPNTIYF
.	TRBV7-6	TRBJ1-6	.	TGTGCCAGCAGCCCCAACCCGGAAATATGGAGGGATAATTCACCCCTCCACTTT	CASSPNPEIWRDNSPLHF
.	TRBV27	TRBJ1-5	.	TGTGCCAGCAGACCAGGGGATGCCCAGCCCCAGCATTTT	CASRPGDAQPQHF
.	TRBV5-1	TRBJ1-2	.	TGCGCCAGCAGCCCAGGGTCAAGTGGGGACTATGGCTACACCTTC	CASSPGSSGDYGYTF
.	TRBV7-8	TRBJ2-5	.	TGTGCCAGCAGCTTACAACAGGGAGGGCTGTTGGAGACCCAGTACTTC	CASSLQQGGLLETQYF
.	TRBV9	TRBJ2-2	.	TGTGCCAGCAGCGTAGTGGCCACCGGGGAGCTGTTTTTT	CASSVVATGELFF
.	TRBV5-5	TRBJ1-1	.	TGTGCCAGCAGCCGTTCTTTGACTGTCACTGAAGCTTTCTTT	CASSRSLTVTEAFF
.	TRBV2	TRBJ2-3	TRBD1	TGTGCCAGGACAGGGGTCGGCACAGATACGCAGTATTTT	CARTGVGTDTQYF
.	TRBV7-9	TRBJ2-5	.	TGTGCCAGCAGCCGGCGGGAGACCCAGTACTTC	CASSRRETQYF
.	TRBV9	TRBJ1-4	.	TGTGCCAGCACTTTAGGAGGGGGGGCTAATGAAAAACTGTTTTTT	CASTLGGGANEKLFF
few	TRBV4-1	TRBJ1-3	.	TGCGCCAGCATGCAGGGGCTCTCTGGAAACACCATATATTTT	CASMQGLSGNTIYF
.	TRBV7-8	TRBJ2-2	TRBD2	TGTGCCAGCAGGTCCGAGCTCGGAGCGGGGGGGTACACCGGGGAGCTGTTTTTT	CASRSELGAGGYTGELFF
.	TRBV4-2	TRBJ2-1	.	TGTGCCAGCAGCCCCGGGGGGCCAGGGCAGTTCTTC	CASSPGGPGQFF
.	TRBV6-5	TRBJ2-1	.	TGTGCCAGCAGCTTGACAGGTCCCGATGAGCAGTTCTTC	CASSLTGPDEQFF
.	TRBV6-6	TRBJ1-5	.	TGTGCCAGCAGTTACGGGCAGGGGAATCAGCCCCAGCATTTT	CASSYGQGNQPQHF
.	TRBV6-4	TRBJ2-4	TRBD1	TGTGCCAGCAGTGACTGGACAGGGGCTTGGACCAAAAACATTCAGTACTTC	CASSDWTGAWTKNIQYF
.	TRBV27	TRBJ1-1	.	TGTGCCAGCAGTTTAGGGAGGGGTACTGAAGCTTTCTTT	CASSLGRGTEAFF
.	TRBV9	TRBJ2-1	TRBD2	TGTGCCAGCAGCGTAGTGGCGGGGGGAATCAATGAGCAGTTCTTC	CASSVVAGGINEQFF
few	TRBV7-3	TRBJ2-5	TRBD2	TGTGCCAGCAGCTTGGGGGGGTACCAAGAGACCCAGTACTTC	CASSLGGYQETQYF
.	TRBV4-1	TRBJ2-5	.	TGCGCCAGCAGCCAACTAGCTTTCAACCAAGAGACCCAGTACTTC	CASSQLAFNQETQYF
.	TRBV30	TRBJ1-4	.	TGTGCACGGGATGAGGGGGGGGAAAAACTGTTTTTT	CARDEGGEKLFF
.	TRBV11-2	TRBJ2-5	TRBD2	TGTGCCAGCAGCTTATCACTAGCGATTGGAGAGACCCAGTACTTC	CASSLSLAIGETQYF
.	TRBV18	TRBJ1-1	TRBD1	TGTGCCAGCTCACCGACAGGGGGCGAGGCTGAAGCTTTCTTT	CASSPTGGEAEAFF
.	TRBV29-1	TRBJ2-5	.	TGCAGCGTTCGAAATCCCACCAGGGAGACCCAGTACTTC	CSVRNPTRETQYF